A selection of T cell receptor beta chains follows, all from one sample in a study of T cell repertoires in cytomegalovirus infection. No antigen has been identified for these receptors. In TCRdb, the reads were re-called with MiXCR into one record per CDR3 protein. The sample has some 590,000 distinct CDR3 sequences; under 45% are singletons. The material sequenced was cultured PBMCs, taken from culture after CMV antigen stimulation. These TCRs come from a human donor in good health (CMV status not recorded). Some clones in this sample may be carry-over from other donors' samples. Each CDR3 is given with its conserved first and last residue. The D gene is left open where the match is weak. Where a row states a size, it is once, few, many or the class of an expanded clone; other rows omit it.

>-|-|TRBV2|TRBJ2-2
TGTGCCAGCAGTGAAAACAGTAACACCGGGGAGCTGTTTTTT
CASSENSNTGELFF
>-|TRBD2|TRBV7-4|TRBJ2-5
TGTGCCAGCAGCTTGGCGGGACTAGCGGGAGGTTTTGACCAAGAGACCCATTACTTC
CASSLAGLAGGFDQETHYF
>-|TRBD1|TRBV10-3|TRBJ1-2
TGTGCCATCAGGGGAGGGACAGGATACTATGGCTACACCTTC
CAIRGGTGYYGYTF
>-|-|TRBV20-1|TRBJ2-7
TGCAGTGCTAGAGACTTTCCCCCTCTGATCTATTCGTCTTACGAGCAGTACTTC
CSARDFPPLIYSSYEQYF
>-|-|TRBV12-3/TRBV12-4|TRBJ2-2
TGTGCCAGCAGTTTAGCCATATACACCGGGGAGCTGTTTTTT
CASSLAIYTGELFF
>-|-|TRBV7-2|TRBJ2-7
TGTGCCAGCAGCTTACGGGATAGGAACGAGCAGTACTTC
CASSLRDRNEQYF
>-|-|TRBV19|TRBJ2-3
TGTGCCAGTAGTGCCGCCTTTCCAGATACGCAGTATTTT
CASSAAFPDTQYF
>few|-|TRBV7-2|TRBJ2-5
TGTGCCAGCAGCTCATATGGGGCCGGGGAGACCCAGTACTTC
CASSSYGAGETQYF
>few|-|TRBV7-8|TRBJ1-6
TGTGCCAGCCGACACCGGAGCATTAATTCACCCCTCCACTTT
CASRHRSINSPLHF
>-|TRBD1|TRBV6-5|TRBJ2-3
TGTGCCAGCAGGGCAGGGGGAAGCGATACGCAGTATTTT
CASRAGGSDTQYF
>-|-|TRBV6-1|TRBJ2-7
TGTGCCGGAGCCTACAGCAGGTTCGACGAGCAGTACTTC
CAGAYSRFDEQYF
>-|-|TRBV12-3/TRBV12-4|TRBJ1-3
TGTGCCAGCAGAGAGGCGGGGACTGGAAACACCATATATTTT
CASREAGTGNTIYF
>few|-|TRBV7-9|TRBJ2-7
TGTGCCAGCATTCCCGTCGGGGAAACTTACGAGCAGTACTTC
CASIPVGETYEQYF
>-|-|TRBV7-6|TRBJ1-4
TGTGCCAGCACCTTAAGGGCAGGTTCTAATGAAAAACTGTTTTTT
CASTLRAGSNEKLFF
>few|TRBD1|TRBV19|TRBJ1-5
TGTGCCAGTAGTAGAGGGACAGAAGATCAGCCCCAGCATTTT
CASSRGTEDQPQHF
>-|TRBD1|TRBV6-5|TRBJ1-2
TGTGCCAGCAGACGGACAGGGGATACTGGCTACACCTTC
CASRRTGDTGYTF
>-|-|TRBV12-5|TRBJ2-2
TGTGCTAGTGGACGATGGGGCACCGGGGAGCTGTTTTTT
CASGRWGTGELFF
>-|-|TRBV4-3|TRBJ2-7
TGCGCCAGCAGCCCTCGGGACGCAGCATTACCTGGATACGAGCAGTACTTC
CASSPRDAALPGYEQYF
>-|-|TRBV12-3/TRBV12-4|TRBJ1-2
TGTGCCAGCATGTCTACCGCGTGGGGTTCAGGCAAATTCTATGGCTACACCTTC
CASMSTAWGSGKFYGYTF
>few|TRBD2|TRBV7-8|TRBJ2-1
TGTGCCAGCAGCTTAACAGCGGGGGGGCTCAATGAGCAGTTCTTC
CASSLTAGGLNEQFF
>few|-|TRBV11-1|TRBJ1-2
TGTGCCAGCAGCTCTCGGACGGACTATGGCTACACCTTC
CASSSRTDYGYTF
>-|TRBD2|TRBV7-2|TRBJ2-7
TGTGCCAGCAGCTTAGAAGCGGGGGGGAGCTCCTACGAGCAGTACTTC
CASSLEAGGSSYEQYF
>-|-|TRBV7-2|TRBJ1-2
TGTGCCAGCAGCTTAGTCACCCGATTCTATGGCTACACCTTC
CASSLVTRFYGYTF
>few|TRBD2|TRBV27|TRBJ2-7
TGTGCCAGCAGTTTATCCTCCGGCGGGAGAATCGGGAACGAGCAGTACTTC
CASSLSSGGRIGNEQYF
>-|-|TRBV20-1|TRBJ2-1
TGCAGTGCTAGCGAGGCCTACAATGAGCAGTTCTTC
CSASEAYNEQFF
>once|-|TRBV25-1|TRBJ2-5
TGTGCCAGCAGTGAAAACCCACAGGGATGGGACGAGACCCAGTACTTC
CASSENPQGWDETQYF
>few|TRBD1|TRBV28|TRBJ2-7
TGTGCCAGCAAACCGACAGGGGGAACCTACGAGCAGTACTTC
CASKPTGGTYEQYF
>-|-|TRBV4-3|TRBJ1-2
TGCGCCAGCAGCCAAGAAGAAGGCCGAAACTATGGCTACACCTTC
CASSQEEGRNYGYTF
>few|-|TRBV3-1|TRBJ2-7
TGTGCCAGCAGCCAAGGGGGACTTGTCTACGAGCAGTACTTC
CASSQGGLVYEQYF
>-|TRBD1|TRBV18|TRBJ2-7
TGTGCCAGCTCACCCCAAGGGTCGGGGACAGGGGTCGAGCAGTACTTC
CASSPQGSGTGVEQYF
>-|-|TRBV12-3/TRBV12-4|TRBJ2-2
TGTGCCAGCACCTCCCTTCCCGAGAACACCGGGGAGCTGTTTTTT
CASTSLPENTGELFF
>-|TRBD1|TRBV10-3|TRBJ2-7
TGTGCCATCAGTGAAAGACAGGGGGCCGAGCAGTACTTC
CAISERQGAEQYF
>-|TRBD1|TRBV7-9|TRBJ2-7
TGTGCCAGCAGCCCCGATGACAGGGTTGGCTACGAGCAGTACTTC
CASSPDDRVGYEQYF
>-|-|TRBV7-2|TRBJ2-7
TGTGCCAGCAGCCTCTCGGACTCTGGGCAGTACTTC
CASSLSDSGQYF
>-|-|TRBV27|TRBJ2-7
TGTGCCAGCACCACAAATTGGGAGAGTGGATCCTACGAGCAGTACTTC
CASTTNWESGSYEQYF
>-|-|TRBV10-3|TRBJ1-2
TGTGCCATCAGTGAGTCGATTAGGGCAGAGGGCTACACCTTC
CAISESIRAEGYTF
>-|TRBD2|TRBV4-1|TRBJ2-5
TGCGCCAGCAGCCCCGGAGCGGGGGCGGGGCAAGAGACCCAGTACTTC
CASSPGAGAGQETQYF
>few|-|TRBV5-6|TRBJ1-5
TGTGCCAGCAGCTCCGGCCCCCACAATCAGCCCCAGCATTTT
CASSSGPHNQPQHF
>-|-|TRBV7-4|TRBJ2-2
TGTGCCAGCAGCCGAGGGCGAGGGGAGCTGTTTTTT
CASSRGRGELFF
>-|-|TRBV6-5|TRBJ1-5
TGTGCCAGCAGCCTGACCGGGGACCTTAGCAATCAGCCCCAGCATTTT
CASSLTGDLSNQPQHF
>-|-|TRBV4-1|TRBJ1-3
TGCGCCAGCAGCCCGGCATACCCTGGGGCCACCATATATTTT
CASSPAYPGATIYF
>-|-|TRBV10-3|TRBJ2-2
TGTGCCATCAGTCCTTCAACAGGCAACGGGGAGCTGTTTTTT
CAISPSTGNGELFF
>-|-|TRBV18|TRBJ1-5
TGTGCCAGCTCTACAGGGAGCCGGGGGCCCCAGCATTTT
CASSTGSRGPQHF
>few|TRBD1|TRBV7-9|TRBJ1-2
TGTGCCAGCAGCCTACAGGGGAACGGCTACACCTTC
CASSLQGNGYTF
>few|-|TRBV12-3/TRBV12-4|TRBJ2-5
TGTGCCAGCTCCCCTACCGATTCCGGGACTCCCGTACAGGAGACCCAGTACTTC
CASSPTDSGTPVQETQYF
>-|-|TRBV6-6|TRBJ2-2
TGTGCCAGCAGTTCGGACAGAAACACCGGGGAGCTGTTTTTT
CASSSDRNTGELFF
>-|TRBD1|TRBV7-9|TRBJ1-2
TGTGCCAGCAGCGTAACAGGGGGCGGCTATGGCTACACCTTC
CASSVTGGGYGYTF
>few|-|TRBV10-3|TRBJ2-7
TGTGCCATCAGGGGCGGAGGGGGCTACGAGCAGTACTTC
CAIRGGGGYEQYF
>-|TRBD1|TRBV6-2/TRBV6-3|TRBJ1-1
TGTGCCAGCAGCCTCGCAGGGGGAGGTGAAGCTTTCTTT
CASSLAGGGEAFF